Listed below are T cell receptor beta chains from one sample, sequenced in a study of T cells in Graves' hyperthyroidism and ophthalmopathy. TCRdb recomputed calls from the multiplex PCR reads with MiXCR, one row per CDR3 protein. The table records a few hundred thousand distinct CDR3 sequences, approximately 13% of them present only once. Source material: blood. All receptors come from a woman aged 18-29 years with Graves' hyperthyroidism. CDR3s include the opening cysteine and the closing phenylalanine or tryptophan. The D gene is left open where the match is weak. Clone sizes are shown as once, few, many, or a class for an expanded clone.

D gene: .; clone size: few; J gene: TRBJ1-1; V gene: TRBV5-4; CDR3 DNA: TGTGCCAGCAACTTTCCGGGACGAGAGAACACTGAAGCTTTCTTT; CDR3 protein: CASNFPGRENTEAFF
D gene: .; clone size: few; J gene: TRBJ1-2; V gene: TRBV4-1; CDR3 DNA: TGCGCCAGCAGCCAAGCGATACTGAGGGTATCTTCTAACTATGGCTACACCTTC; CDR3 protein: CASSQAILRVSSNYGYTF
D gene: .; clone size: few; J gene: TRBJ1-5; V gene: TRBV19; CDR3 DNA: TGTGCCAGTAGTAATGGGCAGGGAGGCAATCAGCCCCAGCATTTT; CDR3 protein: CASSNGQGGNQPQHF
D gene: .; clone size: many; J gene: TRBJ2-6; V gene: TRBV5-1; CDR3 DNA: TGCGCCAGCAGCCTGACAGGTCAAAACTCTGGGGCCAACGTCCTGACTTTC; CDR3 protein: CASSLTGQNSGANVLTF
D gene: .; clone size: many; J gene: TRBJ2-7; V gene: TRBV6-1; CDR3 DNA: TGTGCCAGCAGTGAAGTAGGACAGCCCCCCTACGAGCAGTACTTC; CDR3 protein: CASSEVGQPPYEQYF
D gene: .; clone size: many; J gene: TRBJ2-7; V gene: TRBV6-1; CDR3 DNA: TGTGCCAGCAGTGAAGTAGGCAGGGGCTACGAGCAGTACTTC; CDR3 protein: CASSEVGRGYEQYF
D gene: .; clone size: few; J gene: TRBJ2-3; V gene: TRBV6-1; CDR3 DNA: TGTGCCAGCAGTGCGGAGGCTAGCACAGATACGCAGTATTTT; CDR3 protein: CASSAEASTDTQYF
D gene: TRBD1; clone size: many; J gene: TRBJ1-6; V gene: TRBV6-1; CDR3 DNA: TGTGCCAGCACGGGTAGCAGGGGGTTCTCACCCCTCCACTTT; CDR3 protein: CASTGSRGFSPLHF
D gene: .; clone size: many; J gene: TRBJ1-5; V gene: TRBV7-8; CDR3 DNA: TGTGCCAGCAGCTCTCAGGGAGGCCCTAATCAGCCCCAGCATTTT; CDR3 protein: CASSSQGGPNQPQHF
D gene: .; clone size: few; J gene: TRBJ2-1; V gene: TRBV2; CDR3 DNA: TGTGCCAGCAGTGAAGAGGGCCAGGGCTACAATGAGCAGTTCTTC; CDR3 protein: CASSEEGQGYNEQFF
D gene: .; clone size: many; J gene: TRBJ1-6; V gene: TRBV2; CDR3 DNA: TGTGCCGCACAAGGGGGAAATTCACCCCTCCACTTT; CDR3 protein: CAAQGGNSPLHF